This TCR beta chain stems from a study of long-term antiretroviral therapy in people with HIV. On the study more broadly: The oldest samples precede the 2015 immediate-ART recommendation by about a decade.

This was the immunoSEQ v3.0 assay at survey level. In sequencing, roughly 40,000-50,000 T-cell genomes per sample were targeted. Assay used: immunoSEQ multiplex PCR; TCRdb lists only in-frame clones, some missing. Of some 21,000 clones in the sample, roughly 85% were seen once. Regarding the study as a whole: Documentation of ART adherence, viral resistance or therapy changes was absent.

Remarks on this clone: Its specificity is unknown.

This CDR3 spans 16 amino acids. Germline V gene data show CDR1 as MGHDK and CDR2 as SYGVNS. Losses at the gene ends were 2 bases for V and 0 bases for J; bases not matched to a gene: 6. The J gene is TRBJ1-2, the V gene TRBV25-1; 7 nucleotides align to TRBD1. The sequence came from a woman aged 30 to 39 with HIV. The source was unsorted PBMCs, collected 0.2 years after starting antiretroviral therapy. The CDR3 reads CASSELGQNTNYGYTF. The CDR3, as DNA: TGTGCCAGCAGTGAACTGGGACAGAACACTAACTATGGCTACACCTTC.